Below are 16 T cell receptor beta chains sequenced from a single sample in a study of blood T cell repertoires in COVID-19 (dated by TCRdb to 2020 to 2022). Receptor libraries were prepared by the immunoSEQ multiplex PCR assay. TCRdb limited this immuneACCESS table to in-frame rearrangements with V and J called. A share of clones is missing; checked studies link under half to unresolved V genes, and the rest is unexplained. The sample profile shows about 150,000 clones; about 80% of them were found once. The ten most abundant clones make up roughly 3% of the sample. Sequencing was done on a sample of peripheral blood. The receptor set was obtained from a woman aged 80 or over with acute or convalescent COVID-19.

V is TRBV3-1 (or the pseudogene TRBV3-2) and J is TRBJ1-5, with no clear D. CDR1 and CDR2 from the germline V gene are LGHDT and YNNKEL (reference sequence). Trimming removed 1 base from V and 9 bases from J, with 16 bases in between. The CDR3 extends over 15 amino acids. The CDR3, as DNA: TGTGCCAGCAGCCAAGCTAATAACTCCGTAGTGCCCCAGCATTTT. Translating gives CASSQANNSVVPQHF.

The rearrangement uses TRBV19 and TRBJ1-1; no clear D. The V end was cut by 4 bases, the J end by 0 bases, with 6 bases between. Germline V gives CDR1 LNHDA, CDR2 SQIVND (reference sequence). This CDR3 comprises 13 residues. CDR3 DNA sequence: TGTGCCAGTAGTAAACAGCTGAACACTGAAGCTTTCTTT. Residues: CASSKQLNTEAFF.

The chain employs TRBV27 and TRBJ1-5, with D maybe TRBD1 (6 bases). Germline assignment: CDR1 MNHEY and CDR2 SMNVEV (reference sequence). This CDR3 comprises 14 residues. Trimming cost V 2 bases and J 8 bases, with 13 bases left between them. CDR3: CASSLRQDSEPQHF. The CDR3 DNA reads TGTGCCAGCAGTTTAAGACAGGACTCCGAGCCCCAGCATTTT.

The CDR3 coding sequence is TGTGCCAGCTCACCCTCAGGACAGTCCCCCAATCAGCCCCAGCATTTT. As protein: CASSPSGQSPNQPQHF. The rearrangement links TRBV18 to TRBJ1-5; D possibly corresponds to TRBD1 (6 bases). There are 16 residues in the CDR3. V lost 3 bases and J 3 bases, leaving 15 bases between the germline ends. Germline CDR1 KGHSH, CDR2 LQKENI.

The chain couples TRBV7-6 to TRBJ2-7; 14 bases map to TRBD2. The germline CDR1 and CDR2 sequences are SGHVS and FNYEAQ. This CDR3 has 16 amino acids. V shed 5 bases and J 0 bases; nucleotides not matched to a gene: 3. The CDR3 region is CASSRLAGGGSYEQYF. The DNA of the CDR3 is TGTGCCAGCAGCAGACTAGCGGGGGGGGGCTCCTACGAGCAGTACTTC.

CDR3 in DNA: TGTGCCAGCAGCTTAATCCGGGATTCACCCCTCCACTTT. Encoded protein: CASSLIRDSPLHF. The chain is built from TRBV7-8 and TRBJ1-6; D uncertain. CDR3 length: 13 residues. The V gene's germline CDR1 is SGHVS and CDR2 FQNEAQ. The V end lost 2 bases, the J end lost 8 bases, and 7 bases lay between the germline ends.

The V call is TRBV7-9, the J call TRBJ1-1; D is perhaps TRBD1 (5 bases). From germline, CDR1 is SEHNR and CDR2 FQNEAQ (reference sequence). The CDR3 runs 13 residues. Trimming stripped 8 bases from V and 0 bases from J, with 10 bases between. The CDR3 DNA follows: TGTGCCAGCGGCCTACAGGTGAACACTGAAGCTTTCTTT. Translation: CASGLQVNTEAFF.

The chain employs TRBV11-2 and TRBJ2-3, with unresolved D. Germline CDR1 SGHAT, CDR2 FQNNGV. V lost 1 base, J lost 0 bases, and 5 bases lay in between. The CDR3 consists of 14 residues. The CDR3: CASSLGASTDTQYF. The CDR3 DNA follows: TGTGCCAGCAGCTTAGGGGCGAGCACAGATACGCAGTATTTT.

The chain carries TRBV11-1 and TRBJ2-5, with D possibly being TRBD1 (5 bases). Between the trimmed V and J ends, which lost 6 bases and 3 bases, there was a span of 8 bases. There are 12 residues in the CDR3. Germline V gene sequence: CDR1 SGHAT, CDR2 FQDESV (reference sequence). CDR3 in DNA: TGTGCCAGCAGGATGACAGAAGAGACCCAGTACTTC. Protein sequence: CASRMTEETQYF.

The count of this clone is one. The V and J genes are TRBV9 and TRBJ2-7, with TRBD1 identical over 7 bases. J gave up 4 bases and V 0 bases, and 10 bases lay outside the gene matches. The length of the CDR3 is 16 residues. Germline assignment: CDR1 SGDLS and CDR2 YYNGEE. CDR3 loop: CASSVDITGAWYEQYF. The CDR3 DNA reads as TGTGCCAGCAGCGTAGATATAACAGGGGCATGGTACGAGCAGTACTTC.

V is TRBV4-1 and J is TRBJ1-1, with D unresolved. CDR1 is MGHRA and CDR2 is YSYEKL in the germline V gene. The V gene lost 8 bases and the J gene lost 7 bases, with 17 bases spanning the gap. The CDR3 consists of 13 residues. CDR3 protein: CASSRSSVNEAFF. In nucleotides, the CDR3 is TGCGCCAGCTCCCGGTCGTCCGTGAATGAAGCTTTCTTT.

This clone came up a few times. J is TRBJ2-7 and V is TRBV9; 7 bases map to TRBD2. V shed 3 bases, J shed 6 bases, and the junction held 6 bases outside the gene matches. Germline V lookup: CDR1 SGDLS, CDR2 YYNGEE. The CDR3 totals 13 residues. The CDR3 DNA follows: TGTGCCAGCAGCGCGAAGCGCGGGGGCGAGCAGTACTTC. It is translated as CASSAKRGGEQYF.

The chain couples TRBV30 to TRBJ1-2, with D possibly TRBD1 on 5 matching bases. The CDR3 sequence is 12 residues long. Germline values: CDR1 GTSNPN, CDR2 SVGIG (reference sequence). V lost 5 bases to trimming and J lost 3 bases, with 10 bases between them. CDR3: CAWGPGDYGYTF. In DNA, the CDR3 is TGTGCCTGGGGGCCGGGGGACTATGGCTACACCTTC.

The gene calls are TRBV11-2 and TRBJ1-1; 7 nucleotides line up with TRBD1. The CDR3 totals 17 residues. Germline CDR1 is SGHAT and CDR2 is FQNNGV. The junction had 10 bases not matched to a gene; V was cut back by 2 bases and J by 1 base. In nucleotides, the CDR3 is TGTGCCAGCAGCTTACGGGCTGTAGGGGGCCGGAACACTGAAGCTTTCTTT. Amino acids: CASSLRAVGGRNTEAFF.

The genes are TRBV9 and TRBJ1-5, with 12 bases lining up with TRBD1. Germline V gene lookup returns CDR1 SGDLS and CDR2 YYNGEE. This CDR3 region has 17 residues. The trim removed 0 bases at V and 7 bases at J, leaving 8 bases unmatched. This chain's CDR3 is CASSVGYGTGGGQPQHF. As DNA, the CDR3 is TGTGCCAGCAGCGTAGGGTACGGGACAGGGGGCGGACAGCCCCAGCATTTT.

CDR3: CASSSSGSAGSPLHF. The DNA of the CDR3 is TGTGCCAGCAGCTCCTCGGGGAGCGCGGGGTCACCCCTCCACTTT. The chain joins TRBV7-3 to TRBJ1-6; D remains unclear. The CDR3 runs to 15 residues. The V and J ends lost 4 bases and 10 bases respectively, with 17 bases between them. CDR1 and CDR2 from the germline V gene are SGHTA and FQGTGA.